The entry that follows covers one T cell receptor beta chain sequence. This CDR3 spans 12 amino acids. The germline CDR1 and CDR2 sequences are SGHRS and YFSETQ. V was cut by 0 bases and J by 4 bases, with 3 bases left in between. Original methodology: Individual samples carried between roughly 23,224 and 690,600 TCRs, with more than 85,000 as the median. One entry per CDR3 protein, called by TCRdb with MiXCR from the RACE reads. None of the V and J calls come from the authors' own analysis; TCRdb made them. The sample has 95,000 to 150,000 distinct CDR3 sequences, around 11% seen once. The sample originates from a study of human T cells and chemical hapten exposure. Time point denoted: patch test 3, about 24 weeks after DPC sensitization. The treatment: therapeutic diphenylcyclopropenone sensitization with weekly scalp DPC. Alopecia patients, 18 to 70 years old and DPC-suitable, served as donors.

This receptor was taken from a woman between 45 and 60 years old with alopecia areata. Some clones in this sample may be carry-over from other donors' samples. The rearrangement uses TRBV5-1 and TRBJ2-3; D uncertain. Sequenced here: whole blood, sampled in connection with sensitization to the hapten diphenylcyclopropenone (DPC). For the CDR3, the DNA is TGCGCCAGCAGCTTGGAATCAGATACGCAGTATTTT. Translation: CASSLESDTQYF.